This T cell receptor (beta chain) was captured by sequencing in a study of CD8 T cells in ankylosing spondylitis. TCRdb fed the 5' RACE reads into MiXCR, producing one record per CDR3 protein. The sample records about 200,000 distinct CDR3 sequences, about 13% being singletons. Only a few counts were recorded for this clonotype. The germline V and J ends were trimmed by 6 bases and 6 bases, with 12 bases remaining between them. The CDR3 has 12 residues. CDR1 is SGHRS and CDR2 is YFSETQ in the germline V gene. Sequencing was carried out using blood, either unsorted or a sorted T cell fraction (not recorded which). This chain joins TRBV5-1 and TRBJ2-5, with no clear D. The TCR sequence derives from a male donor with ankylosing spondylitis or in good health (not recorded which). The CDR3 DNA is TGCGCCAGCATCGGAGATCTGAAGACCCAGTACTTC. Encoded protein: CASIGDLKTQYF.